Below, 11 T cell receptor beta chains from the same sample are listed, as sequenced in a study of blood T cell repertoires in COVID-19. Profiling relied on immunoSEQ multiplex PCR, and the TCRdb table lists in-frame clones only, not all of them. Of some 140,000 clones in the sample, around 89% were seen once. What was sequenced was peripheral blood. Every receptor here comes from a man aged 45-65 years with active or convalescent COVID-19.

V and J are TRBV2 and TRBJ1-5; 9 bases line up with TRBD1. Germline lookup yields CDR1 SNHLY and CDR2 FYNNEI. The CDR3 totals 15 residues. V lost 6 bases and J lost 6; bases outside the gene matches: 9. The DNA of the CDR3 is TGTGCCAGCAGCCCAGACAGGGGGGGTGGTCAGCCCCAGCATTTT. This encodes CASSPDRGGGQPQHF.

This chain links TRBV5-6 with TRBJ1-5, with a possible D match to TRBD1 (6 bases). The CDR3 sequence is 16 residues long. Germline values: CDR1 SGHDT, CDR2 YYEEEE. Trimming stripped 4 bases from V and 2 bases from J, with 16 bases between. The CDR3: CASSQFPAGGNQPQHF. CDR3 bases: TGTGCCAGCAGCCAGTTCCCCGCAGGGGGCAATCAGCCCCAGCATTTT.

The chain employs TRBV2 and TRBJ1-1; a weak D match, TRBD1 (5 bases). The V gene's germline CDR1 is SNHLY and CDR2 FYNNEI. Trimming pared 6 bases from V and 4 bases from J, leaving 9 bases between. The CDR3 length is 12 residues. The CDR3 reads CASSRQRTEAFF. In DNA, the CDR3 is TGTGCCAGCAGCCGACAGCGCACTGAAGCTTTCTTT.

V usage is TRBV5-1 and J usage is TRBJ1-2, with 7 bases matching TRBD1. The CDR3 covers 14 residues. Germline CDR1 reads SGHRS; CDR2 reads YFSETQ. V was clipped by 0 bases and J by 5 bases; unmatched bases: 4. Here the CDR3 DNA reads TGCGCCAGCAGCTTGGAGGGGGCGGTTTATGGCTACACCTTC. It translates to CASSLEGAVYGYTF.

This rearrangement joins TRBV4-3 to TRBJ1-2; 10 nucleotides line up with TRBD1. The junction had 7 bases not matched to a gene; V was cut back by 0 bases and J by 0 bases. There are 18 residues in the CDR3. In germline, CDR1 is LGHNA, CDR2 YSLEER. CDR3: CASSQEPGGQGANYGYTF. CDR3 bases: TGCGCCAGCAGCCAAGAACCGGGCGGACAGGGGGCTAACTATGGCTACACCTTC.

V is TRBV4-3 and J is TRBJ2-2; weak D call: TRBD2 (5 bases). The CDR3 totals 15 residues. The V and J ends lost 1 base and 7 bases respectively, with 13 bases between them. Germline CDR1 reads LGHNA; CDR2 reads YSLEER. The CDR3 DNA is TGCGCCAGCAGCCAAGGAACCGGGGTTGACGGGGAGCTGTTTTTT. It codes for CASSQGTGVDGELFF.

The rearrangement links TRBV5-1 to TRBJ1-1, with D unclear. The germline V gene encodes CDR1 SGHRS and CDR2 YFSETQ. The V end was cut by 1 base, the J end by 5 bases, with 21 bases between. The CDR3 sequence is 17 residues long. This CDR3 is CASSLLRGGTVGTEAFF. Here the CDR3 DNA reads TGCGCCAGCAGCTTGTTGCGGGGAGGAACAGTAGGGACTGAAGCTTTCTTT.

The chain joins TRBV30 to TRBJ1-2; 10 bases are a match to TRBD1. CDR1 GTSNPN and CDR2 SVGIG come from the germline V gene (reference sequence). The trim removed 1 base at V and 6 bases at J, leaving 20 bases unmatched. CDR3 length: 19 amino acids. CDR3 DNA: TGTGCCTGGAGTGAACGAACCCAACCTTCCGGGACAGGGGTGAATGGCTACACCTTC. This translates into CAWSERTQPSGTGVNGYTF.

The J gene is TRBJ1-2, the V gene TRBV19; no reliable D call. The germline V gene encodes CDR1 LNHDA and CDR2 SQIVND (reference sequence). There are 13 residues in the CDR3. V shed 9 bases and J shed 0 bases, with 11 bases lying between them. The CDR3 sequence: CASHRGANYGYTF. The CDR3 DNA follows: TGTGCCAGCCACCGGGGAGCTAACTATGGCTACACCTTC. Looking up the rest from reference TRBV19 and TRBJ1-2 gives the full variable domain: DGGITQSPKYLFRKEGQNVTLSCEQNLNHDAMYWYRQDPGQGLRLIYYSQIVNDFQKGDIAEGYSVSREKKESFPLTVTSAQKNPTAFYLCASHRGANYGYTFGSGTRLTVV.

The chain joins TRBV18 to TRBJ2-5; D perhaps matches TRBD2 (6 bases). V shed 5 bases and J shed 6 bases, with 19 bases lying between them. This CDR3 has 15 amino acids. Germline lookup yields CDR1 KGHSH and CDR2 LQKENI. The CDR3 nucleotides are TGTGCCAGCTCATCCGACGATAAAGGGAGGCAGACCCAGTACTTC. It translates to CASSSDDKGRQTQYF.

The table lists this clone with a count of one. The rearrangement uses TRBV5-4 and TRBJ1-1; possible D gene TRBD1, 6 bases. The CDR3 has 16 amino acids. V dropped 0 bases and J dropped 8 bases, with 20 bases sitting between them. Germline CDR1 is SGHNT and CDR2 is YYREEE (reference sequence). In DNA form, the CDR3 reads TGTGCCAGCAGCTTGGGGATTACAGGGCCAGACGCAGAAGCTTTCTTT. Translating gives CASSLGITGPDAEAFF.